This TCR beta chain was recorded in a study of T cell responses to AZD1222 COVID-19 vaccine. Regarding the study as a whole: Vaccine-associated CD4 TCRs spanned spike, dominant at 160-218 and 743-854. Scientists sampled the repertoires only once the peak T cell response had passed. At baseline, seropositivity was found in only six or seven AZD1222 recipients.

Profiling relied on immunoSEQ multiplex PCR, and the TCRdb table lists in-frame clones only, not all of them. This sample has some 130,000 clones, with roughly nine tenths found just once. The CDR3 runs 15 residues. V was clipped by 2 bases and J by 0 bases; unmatched bases: 3. CDR1 is MNHEY, CDR2 SVGAGI, per germline. In the case of this clone: Its antigen is not known.

The rearrangement joins TRBV6-5 to TRBJ1-2, with TRBD1 matching 7 bases. Sequences were derived from peripheral blood, sampled on day 0 of AZD1222 vaccination. This sequence was found in an adult in good health. The CDR3 protein is CASSYQGQTNYGYTF. The CDR3 DNA is TGTGCCAGCAGTTACCAGGGACAGACTAACTATGGCTACACCTTC.